This T cell receptor (beta chain) originates from a study of T cells in localized non-small cell lung cancer (TCRdb year 2020). In the study overall: T cell repertoires of 200 to 250 early-stage NSCLC patients were analyzed, with tumors being compared against uninvolved tumor-adjacent lungs. NSCLC patients had a mean age of approximately 72 years, and 129 were male and around 99 female. The cohort was made up of 200 to 250 treatment-naive NSCLC patients whose localized lung tumors had been resected. Overall results and qualifications from the work: Because multi-region tumor sequencing was not performed, intratumor heterogeneity could not be ruled out. Because the study design was exploratory, TCR variables were selected using unadjusted p-values without false-discovery rate correction. Uninvolved tumor-adjacent lung showed the highest T cell clonality, higher than tumor, which suggests more focused antigenic responses in the uninvolved tumor-adjacent lung. A median of approximately 50 of the top 100 tumor clones turned up in the paired uninvolved adjacent lung, and 25 to 30 of those clones also ranked among the top 100 of that same adjacent lung. Higher T cell density in blood was associated with longer overall survival, whereas higher clonality in adjacent lung was associated with shorter survival.

The immunoSEQ Assay was used to sequence TCR beta CDR3 regions from DNA. As for the original processing: To compute T cell density, TCR beta template counts were normalized to usable DNA, which was estimated by amplifying housekeeping genes. Richness was estimated using the preseqR package, with extrapolation to 400,000 templates for PBMC samples and to 120,000 templates for tissue samples. Clonality was calculated as one minus Pielou's evenness. To identify tissue-enriched TCRs, differential abundance testing was run on productive amino-acid clonotypes with a minimum total count of 5 and an alpha of 0.1. Repertoire overlap between compartments was quantified with the Jaccard Index and Morisita Overlap Index. GLIPH grouped TCR beta CDR3s together with public tetramer-defined viral CDR3s, and a viral motif had to include at least three viral sequences and show V-gene enrichment. Drawn from immuneACCESS, this table holds only the in-frame rearrangements with V and J called that TCRdb kept. Clones are partly lost; checked studies trace under half to an unresolved V gene and leave the rest unexplained. V, J and clone size are taken as reported in that table, and D and trimming were inferred from the DNA itself. This sample holds roughly 3,500 clones; about a quarter were observed only once. The ten largest clones represent more than 13% of the sample.

Taken from the germline V gene, the CDR1 and CDR2 loops are SGHRS and YFSETQ. Cut back by 5 bases and 1 base, the V and J ends lie 7 bases apart. The CDR3 runs 14 residues from the cysteine to the phenylalanine. Only CDR3 DNA is held: 42 bases, read in frame from base 1. At diagnosis, tumor, uninvolved tumor-adjacent lung and peripheral blood were collected and then preserved as a mix of FFPE and fresh-frozen material. This clone was counted a single time. What this receptor recognizes is not known. No qualities accompany the bases; no much larger clone lies one base away. The starting material was lung tumor tissue, obtained before any cancer treatment. The sequence joins TRBV5-1 to TRBJ2-6; the D gene is not confidently resolved. This sequence originates from a male donor aged 60 or over with stage I lung adenocarcinoma. The CDR3 is CASRSGSGANVLTF. The sequenced DNA: TGCGCCAGCAGAAGTGGTTCTGGGGCCAACGTCCTGACTTTC.